A selection of T cell receptor beta chains follows, all from one sample in a study of beta chain features in type 1 diabetes. Clones were sequenced by immunoSEQ multiplex PCR, and TCRdb holds only the in-frame ones, with some missing. Counted here are about 140,000 clones, about a tenth occurring once; the ten biggest clones make up 0.65%. Sequenced: central memory CD4+ T cells from blood. The receptors come from a woman aged 35 to 49 in good health. CDR3s include the opening cysteine and the closing phenylalanine or tryptophan.

>TRBV2|13
CASRGRDQDTQYF
>TRBV7-8|13
CASSSEIYNEQFF
>TRBV5-5|17
CASSTGQGEAGANVLTF
>TRBV4-1|15
CASTKETQGTGEQYF
>TRBV2|11
CASSEADEAFF
>TRBV18|16
CASSPDPGGSYNEQFF
>TRBV7-2|13
CASSPLDRGEQFF
>TRBV5-1|14
CASKPGEGHQPQHF
>TRBV11-2|17
CASSFNAGTGAFYEQYF
>TRBV2|14
CASSRDNRGYGYTF
>TRBV7-9|17
CASSLGSGGQYTDTQYF
>TRBV21-1|18
CASSMPGLVNLAGYEQYF
>TRBV7-7|13
CASSLFSGNTIYF
>TRBV10-2|12
CASSHMPGGAFF
>TRBV14|17
CASSLFRGQGHTGELFF
>TRBV29-1|15
CSGQASGFTNTEAFF
>TRBV19|13
CASSMPGVGGYTF
>TRBV7-2|12
CASSPFADTQYF
>TRBV6-6|14
CASRFAGTLVVGYF
>TRBV11-2|14
CASSPPGGLYEQYF
>TRBV7-9|14
CASSHSDGGETQYF
>TRBV7-6|17
CASSHIPTGGNNNEQFF
>TRBV7-9|13
CASSLATQPEAFF
>TRBV27|14
CASSLPRSTDTQYF
>TRBV7-2|16
CASSRFGGGNTGELFF
>TRBV11-2|15
CASSLVQGVQETQYF
>TRBV6-6|13
CASSYPQGRQAFF
>TRBV5-1|15
CASSLGQLIQETQYF
>TRBV25-1|11
CASRTGGGYTF
>TRBV9|15
CASSVGGGGADEQYF
>TRBV18|14
CASSPQQGAKGYTF
>TRBV18|13
CASSSDTNTEAFF
>TRBV10-3|15
CAITKRTGGPDTQYF
>TRBV7-8|15
CASSPAGPNLYGHTF
>TRBV2|13
CASRRTENQPQHF
>TRBV10-3|19
CAISRKGTSFPANTGELFF
>TRBV7-2|15
CASSKLAGGPIEQFF
>TRBV6-5|15
CASNPSGGPSGTQYF
>TRBV5-1|13
CASKVQGGSPLHF
>TRBV10-3|13
CAIKAGGSETQYF
>TRBV6-4|14
CASSDLSETYEQYF
>TRBV6-6|16
CASSPPHGGAQETQYF
>TRBV5-1|14
CASSADSSNQPQHF
>TRBV18|17
CASSPQGLDLSSGEQYF
>TRBV27|14
CASSPLAGSSPGYF
>TRBV2|14
CASRIGLAGNEQFF
>TRBV7-2|14
CASSQSGGAGKQFF
>TRBV29-1|12
CSGKGEGTEAFF
>TRBV7-8|16
CASSSPPTGFSYEQYF
>TRBV2|13
CASSVRGDYGYTF
>TRBV7-6|15
CASRRTSGGPETQYF
>TRBV6-4|15
CASRSGTKQISEQYF
>TRBV5-1|13
CASSPGSTDTQYF
>TRBV4-2|13
CASSQILKETQYF
>TRBV6-6|16
CASSYLPTGGADGYTF
>TRBV5-5|18
CASSRLLRDRVVQETQYF